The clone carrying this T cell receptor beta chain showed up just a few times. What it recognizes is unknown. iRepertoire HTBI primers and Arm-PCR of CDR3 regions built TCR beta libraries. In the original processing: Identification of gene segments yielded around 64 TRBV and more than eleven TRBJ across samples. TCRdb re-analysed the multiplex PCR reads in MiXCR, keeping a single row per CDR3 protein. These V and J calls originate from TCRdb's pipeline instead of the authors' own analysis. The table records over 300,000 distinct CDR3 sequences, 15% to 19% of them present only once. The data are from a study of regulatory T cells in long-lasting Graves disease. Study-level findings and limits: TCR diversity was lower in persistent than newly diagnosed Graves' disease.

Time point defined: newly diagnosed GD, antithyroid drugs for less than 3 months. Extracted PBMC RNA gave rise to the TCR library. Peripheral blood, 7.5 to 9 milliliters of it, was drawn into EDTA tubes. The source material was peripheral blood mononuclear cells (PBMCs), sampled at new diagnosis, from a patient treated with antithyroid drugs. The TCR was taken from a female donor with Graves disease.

The CDR3 loop reads CSALDRDIQYF. The CDR3 DNA is TGCAGCGCCCTGGACAGGGACATTCAGTACTTC. The chain links TRBV29-1 to TRBJ2-4; 8 bases map to TRBD1. J lost 8 bases, V lost 7 bases, and 4 bases had no gene match. The germline gives CDR1 SQVTM, CDR2 ANQGSEA. The CDR3 consists of 11 residues.